This T cell receptor beta chain was found in a study of CD8+CD57+ T cells in acquired aplastic anemia. CDR3 and TCR beta VDJ profiling relied on genomic DNA as the template. TCRdb fed the reads into MiXCR, producing one record per CDR3 protein. The sample lists approximately 170,000 distinct CDR3 sequences, roughly 50% occurring once. The ends were cut back, 8 bases at V and 0 bases at J, with 17 bases in the middle. The length of the CDR3 is 16 residues. CDR1 and CDR2 from the germline V gene are MGHDK and SYGVNS. Before being chosen for sequencing, patients had shown CD8+CD57+ cell expansion by flow cytometry.

The sequencing sample was made of sorted CD4+, CD8+, or CD8+CD57+ T cells (not recorded which) from PBMCs. The clonotype comes from a human donor with aplastic anemia. The genes are TRBV25-1 and TRBJ1-3; possible D gene TRBD1, 6 bases. The CDR3: CASSPKMTGSGNTIYF. The CDR3 coding sequence is TGTGCCAGCTCCCCCAAAATGACAGGCTCTGGAAACACCATATATTTT.